The sequence of this TCR beta chain was determined in a study of cytomegalovirus exposure and HLA in healthy donors. For the study at large: Falling in the Caucasian-associated ancestry cluster were 80% to 90% of 398 genotyped donors. General study findings and limits: When analyzed later, the rates of TCR association showed variation by HLA locus, with DRB1 the most and HLA-C the fewest. TCR beta chain V- and J-gene trimming was linked, in a later analysis, to a missense variant in DCLRE1C.

In the case of this clone: Antigen specificity is unknown.

This CDR3 has 16 residues. Germline V gene lookup returns CDR1 MDHEN and CDR2 SYDVKM. Trimming cost V 7 bases and J 1 base, with 20 bases left between them. Both 60 Vbeta primers and 13 Jbeta primers went into the PCR. This table comes from immunoSEQ multiplex PCR, and its TCRdb copy is limited to in-frame clones, with some not included. The data show some 140,000 clones, around three quarters seen once. Sequenced: PBMCs. The V and J genes are TRBV28 and TRBJ2-7; weak D call: TRBD2 (5 bases). This receptor was identified in a man aged 40-50 years in good health and CMV-seronegative. The CDR3 region has the DNA TGTGCCAGCACTCGACCCGGCCTAGCCATTTCCTACGAGCAGTACTTC. It yields the protein CASTRPGLAISYEQYF. The full variable domain, completed using reference TRBV28 and TRBJ2-7, is DVKVTQSSRYLVKRTGEKVFLECVQDMDHENMFWYRQDPGLGLRLIYFSYDVKMKEKGDIPEGYSVSREKKERFSLILESASTNQTSMYLCASTRPGLAISYEQYFGPGTRLTVT.